This T cell receptor beta chain stems from a study of human T cells and chemical hapten exposure (dated by TCRdb to about 2021). About the study as a whole: For sensitization, 2% DPC in acetone was applied to a 2 cm by 2 cm area of upper inner arm skin. Weekly therapeutic DPC doses were additionally applied to the scalp of patients throughout the approximately 25-week study period. For TCR sequencing, blood came from about 28 alopecia patients at anywhere from one to four time points (pre-sensitization, 2, 6 and 24 weeks). Patch testing was done on the upper back using Finn chambers containing 0.01% DPC, and results were scored after 6 days according to International Contact Dermatitis Research Group standards. Blood was sampled from patients pre-sensitization (week 0) and at 2, 6 and about 24 weeks after DPC sensitization. The libraries were sequenced as a pool, and the TCR yield per sample differed mostly because of small variations in library volumes within the pool. The mostly female patient cohort included alopecia areata with under or over 50% scalp involvement, alopecia totalis and alopecia universalis. The study tracked peripheral blood TCR repertoire changes in vivo during primary and secondary sensitization to the hapten diphenylcyclopropenone (DPC) in alopecia patients. Overall results and qualifications from the work: Expanded TCRs formed significantly more large CDR3 similarity clusters than pre-sensitization or healthy control sets, consistent with antigen-driven responses. Alopecia, a presumed autoimmune disease, was present in all patients, so the immune response of the patients might differ from that of healthy individuals. Patch test score correlated positively with the number of PT1 expanded TCRs, reaching significance at thresholds 8, 16 and 32 but not at 4. After repeated subsampling, the strength of the expansion versus patch-test correlation and the threshold at which it became significant changed. The number of TCRs above 1 in 1000 frequency did not change with DPC sensitization; there was no evidence of global repertoire structure alterations.

Sequences PRHDT (CDR1) and FYEKMQ (CDR2) are obtained from the germline V gene (reference sequence). Taken from cysteine to phenylalanine, the CDR3 has 16 residues. Just the 48-base CDR3 DNA is kept, in frame starting at base 1. V ends up 3 bases short and J 6 bases short, with an unmatched junction base count of 7. Interpreted using the paper, the time point label stands for: patch test 2, 6 weeks after DPC sensitization. The treatment or condition label, as the study defines it: therapeutic diphenylcyclopropenone sensitization with weekly scalp DPC. Blood at each patch-test visit was drawn before the patch test was applied. Patients were eligible if aged 18 to 70, diagnosed with alopecia and judged suitable for DPC therapy, and pregnant patients were excluded. Unfractionated whole blood was collected in Tempus Blood RNA tubes, and total RNA was extracted from that blood. The library came from RACE. The sequencer listed for this sample is NextSeq 500. During library preparation, unique molecular identifiers were attached to individual cDNA molecules so that TCRs could be counted quantitatively and reproducibly. Each blood RNA sample was used to sequence both TCR alpha and TCR beta chains. The published analysis was carried out like this. Samples had a median of roughly 91,000 TCRs, with a range from roughly 23,224 to 750,000. V, J and CDR3 annotation of the TCR reads was performed with the Decombinator software suite. For the PS versus PT1 abundance plots, all samples were subsampled to the same number of TCRs (28,000). TCRs were defined as expanded if absent before sensitization and observed at least eight times at the 2-week time point. The public reads were reprocessed in TCRdb via fastp at Q25 and MiXCR, keeping in-frame beta chains. Entries are consolidated by CDR3 protein sequence, retaining the most common genes and DNA. The V and J calls were determined by TCRdb, not by the authors. The sample table lists fewer than 85,000 distinct CDR3 sequences, 11% of them with a count of one. 1.6% of the sample is taken by the ten largest.

This clonotype was counted between two and nine times. Which antigen it targets is not known. Base-call qualities are not available, and no considerably larger clone is one nucleotide away. The material sequenced was whole blood, taken in connection with sensitization to the hapten diphenylcyclopropenone (DPC). The V gene is TRBV13 and the J gene is TRBJ2-3; 12 middle bases align to TRBD1. The origin of this receptor is a man aged 18 to 35 with alopecia areata. Some clones in this sample may be carry-over from other donors' samples. The CDR3 here reads CASSFPGTGGNDTQYF. Here is the DNA: TGTGCCAGCAGCTTCCCCGGGACAGGGGGCAACGATACGCAGTATTTT.